A single sample gave rise to the 5 T cell receptor delta chains below, sequenced in a study of Vδ1+ human thymocytes. General study results and limits: Thymic TRG and TRD repertoires appeared highly polyclonal, with Gaussian CDR3 length distributions.

What these receptors recognize is not known. Extracted RNA was reverse transcribed into cDNA. The CDR3 regions were amplified by multiplex PCR from V-gene primers to a constant-region primer. TCRdb applied CATT to the multiplex PCR reads for clone calling. The sample carries some 55,000 delta-chain clones, more than 15% recorded once. Sample: Vdelta1+ gamma-delta thymocytes from the thymus. Subset: FACS-sorted CD3+ TCRalphabeta- TCRVdelta1+ TCRVdelta2- thymocytes. The source of these receptors is a boy in the first two years of life who had congenital heart surgery.

This clone was seen a handful of times. The rearrangement joins TRDV1 to TRDJ1; no definite D call. The CDR3 extends over 15 amino acids. Trimming removed 2 bases at V and 0 bases at J, with 10 bases between. The germline CDR1 and CDR2 sequences are TSWWSYY and QGS. CDR3 nucleotide sequence: TGTGCTCTTGGGGAAATGGCGTATTACACCGATAAACTCATCTTT. Its translation: CALGEMAYYTDKLIF.

This clone was seen only a few times. This chain joins TRDV1 and TRDJ2, with 8 bases aligning to TRDD3. CDR1 is TSWWSYY, CDR2 QGS, per germline. The length of the CDR3 is 19 residues. Trimming cost V 4 bases and J 0 bases; bases outside gene matches: 13. The CDR3 protein is CALGVYVVGDFPLTAQLFF. In nucleotides, the CDR3 is TGTGCTCTTGGGGTCTACGTGGTGGGGGATTTTCCTTTGACAGCACAACTCTTCTTT.

This clone counts as medium-sized (0.01 to 0.1%). Other DNA sequences in this sample translate to the same CDR3. The chain has TRAV29/DV5 and TRDJ1; 7 bases are shared with TRDD3. Germline values: CDR1 NSMFDY, CDR2 ISSIKDK. J lost 0 bases, V lost 2 bases, and 4 bases had no gene match. The CDR3 runs to 14 residues. DNA for the CDR3: TGTGCAGCAAGGGGGATAGAGTACACCGATAAACTCATCTTT. Translation gives CAARGIEYTDKLIF.

The J gene is TRDJ1, the V gene TRDV1, with D possibly being TRDD3 (6 bases). V shed 4 bases and J shed 0 bases, with 24 bases lying between them. Germline values: CDR1 TSWWSYY, CDR2 QGS. CDR3 length: 19 residues. This CDR3 reads CALGVPSSHVGVYTDKLIF. CDR3 DNA: TGTGCTCTTGGGGTCCCGTCTTCCCACGTGGGGGTGTACACCGATAAACTCATCTTT.

The rearrangement uses TRDV1 and TRDJ1; tentatively, D is TRDD3 (5 bases). Between the trimmed V and J ends, which lost 2 bases and 0 bases, there was a span of 22 bases. The CDR3 is 19 residues long. Germline assignment: CDR1 TSWWSYY and CDR2 QGS. DNA of the CDR3: TGTGCTCTTGGGGAATATTACGTCTGGGTCCCTCCGTACACCGATAAACTCATCTTT. Translated: CALGEYYVWVPPYTDKLIF.